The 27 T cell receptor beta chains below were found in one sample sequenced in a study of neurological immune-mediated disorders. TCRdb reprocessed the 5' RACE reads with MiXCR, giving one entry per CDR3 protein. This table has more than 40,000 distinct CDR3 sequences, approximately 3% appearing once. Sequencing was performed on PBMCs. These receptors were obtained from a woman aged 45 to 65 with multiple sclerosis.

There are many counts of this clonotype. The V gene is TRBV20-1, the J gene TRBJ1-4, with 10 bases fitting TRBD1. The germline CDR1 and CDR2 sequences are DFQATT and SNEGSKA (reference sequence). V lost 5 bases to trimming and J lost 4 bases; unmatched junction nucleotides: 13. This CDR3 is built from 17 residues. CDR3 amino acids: CSAGGQGWGTNNEKLFF. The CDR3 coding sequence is TGCAGTGCTGGGGGACAGGGGTGGGGGACAAATAATGAAAAACTGTTTTTT.

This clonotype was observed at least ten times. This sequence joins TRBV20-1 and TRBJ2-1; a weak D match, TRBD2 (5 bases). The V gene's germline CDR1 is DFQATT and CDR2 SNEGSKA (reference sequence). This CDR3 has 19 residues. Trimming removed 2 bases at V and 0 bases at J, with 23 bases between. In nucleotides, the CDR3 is TGCAGTGCTAGATCAATGGATGCAAGACAAGGAGGCTCCTACAATGAGCAGTTCTTC. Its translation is CSARSMDARQGGSYNEQFF.

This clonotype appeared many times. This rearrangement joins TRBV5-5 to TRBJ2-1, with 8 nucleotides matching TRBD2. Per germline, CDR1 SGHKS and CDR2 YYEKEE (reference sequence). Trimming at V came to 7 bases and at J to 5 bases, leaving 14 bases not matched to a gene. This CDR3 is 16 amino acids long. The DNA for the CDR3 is TGTGCCAGCCATGGGGGCGGGGGGCTGACTCACAATGAGCAGTTCTTC. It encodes CASHGGGGLTHNEQFF.

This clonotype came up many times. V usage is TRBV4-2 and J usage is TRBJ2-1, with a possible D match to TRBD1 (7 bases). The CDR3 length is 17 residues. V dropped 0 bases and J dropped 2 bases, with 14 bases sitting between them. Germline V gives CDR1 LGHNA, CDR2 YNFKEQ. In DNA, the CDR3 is TGTGCCAGCAGCCAAGAATCCAGGGGGGCCCCCTACAATGAGCAGTTCTTC. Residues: CASSQESRGAPYNEQFF.

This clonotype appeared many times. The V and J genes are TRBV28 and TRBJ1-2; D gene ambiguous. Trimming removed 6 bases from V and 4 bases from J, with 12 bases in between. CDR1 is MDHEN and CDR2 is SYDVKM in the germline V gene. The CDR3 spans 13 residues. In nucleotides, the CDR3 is TGTGCCAGCAGACCGGGAAACATCTATGGCTACACCTTC. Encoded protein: CASRPGNIYGYTF.

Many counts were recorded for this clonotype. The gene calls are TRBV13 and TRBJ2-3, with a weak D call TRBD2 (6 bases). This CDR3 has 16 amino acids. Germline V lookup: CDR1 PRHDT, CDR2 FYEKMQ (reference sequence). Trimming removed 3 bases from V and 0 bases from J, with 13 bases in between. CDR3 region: CASSFVASASTDTQYF. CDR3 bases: TGTGCCAGCAGCTTCGTAGCTAGCGCGAGCACAGATACGCAGTATTTT.

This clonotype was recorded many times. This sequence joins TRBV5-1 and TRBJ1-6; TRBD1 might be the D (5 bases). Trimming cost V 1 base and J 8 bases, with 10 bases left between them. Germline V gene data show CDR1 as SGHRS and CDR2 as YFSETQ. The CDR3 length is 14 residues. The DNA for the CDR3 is TGCGCCAGCAGCTTGCAGGGTGCGGATTCACCCCTCCACTTT. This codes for CASSLQGADSPLHF.

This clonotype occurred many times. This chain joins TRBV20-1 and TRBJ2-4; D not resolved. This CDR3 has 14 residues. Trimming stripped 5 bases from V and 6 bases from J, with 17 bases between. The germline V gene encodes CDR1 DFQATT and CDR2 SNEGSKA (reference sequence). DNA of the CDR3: TGCAGTGCTGAGGCATTCGCGCGAGGAAACATTCAGTACTTC. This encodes CSAEAFARGNIQYF.

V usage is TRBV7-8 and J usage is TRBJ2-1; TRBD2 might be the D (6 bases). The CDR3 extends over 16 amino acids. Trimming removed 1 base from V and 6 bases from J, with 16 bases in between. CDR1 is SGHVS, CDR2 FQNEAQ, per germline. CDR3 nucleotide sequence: TGTGCCAGCAGCTTAGATGGGGCGGGGACCCGCAATGAGCAGTTCTTC. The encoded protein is CASSLDGAGTRNEQFF.

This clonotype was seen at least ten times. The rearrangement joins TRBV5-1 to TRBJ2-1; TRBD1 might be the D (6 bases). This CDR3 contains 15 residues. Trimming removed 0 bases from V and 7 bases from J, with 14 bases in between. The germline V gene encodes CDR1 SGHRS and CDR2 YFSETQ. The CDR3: CASSLAGRGENEQFF. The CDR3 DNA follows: TGCGCCAGCAGCTTGGCCGGCAGGGGTGAGAATGAGCAGTTCTTC.

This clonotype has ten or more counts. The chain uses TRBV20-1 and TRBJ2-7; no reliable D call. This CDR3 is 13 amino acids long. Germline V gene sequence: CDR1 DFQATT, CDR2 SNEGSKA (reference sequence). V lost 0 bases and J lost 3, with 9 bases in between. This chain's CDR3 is CSARDPVRYEQYF. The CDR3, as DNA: TGCAGTGCTAGAGATCCCGTCCGCTACGAGCAGTACTTC.

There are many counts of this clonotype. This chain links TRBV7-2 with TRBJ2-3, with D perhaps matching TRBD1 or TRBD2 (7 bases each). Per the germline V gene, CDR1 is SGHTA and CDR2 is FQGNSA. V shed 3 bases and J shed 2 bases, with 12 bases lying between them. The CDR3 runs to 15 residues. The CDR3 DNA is TGTGCCAGCAGCTTTACAGGGGACTACACAGATACGCAGTATTTT. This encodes CASSFTGDYTDTQYF.

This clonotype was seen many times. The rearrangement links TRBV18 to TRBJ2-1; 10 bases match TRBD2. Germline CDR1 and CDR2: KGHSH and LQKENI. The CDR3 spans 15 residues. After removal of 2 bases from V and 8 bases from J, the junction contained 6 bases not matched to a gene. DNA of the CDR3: TGTGCCAGCTCACCAGTGGCTAGCGGGAGCTATGAGCAGTTCTTC. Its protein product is CASSPVASGSYEQFF.

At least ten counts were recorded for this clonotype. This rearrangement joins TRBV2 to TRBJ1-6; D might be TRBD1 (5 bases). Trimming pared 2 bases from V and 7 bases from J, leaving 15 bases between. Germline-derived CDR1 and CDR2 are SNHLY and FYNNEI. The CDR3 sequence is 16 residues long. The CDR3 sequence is CASSESGSISNSPLHF. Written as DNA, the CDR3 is TGTGCCAGCAGTGAATCAGGGTCTATCTCGAATTCACCCCTCCACTTT. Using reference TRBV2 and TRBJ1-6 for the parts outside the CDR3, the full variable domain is EPEVTQTPSHQVTQMGQEVILRCVPISNHLYFYWYRQILGQKVEFLVSFYNNEISEKSEIFDDQFSVERPDGSNFTLKIRSTKLEDSAMYFCASSESGSISNSPLHFGNGTRLTVT.

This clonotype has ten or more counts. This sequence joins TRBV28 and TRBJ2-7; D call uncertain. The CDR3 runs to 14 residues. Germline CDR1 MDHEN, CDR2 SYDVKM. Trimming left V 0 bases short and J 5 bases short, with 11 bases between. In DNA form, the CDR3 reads TGTGCCAGCAGTTTATGGCCCGCATGGGACGAGCAGTACTTC. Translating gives CASSLWPAWDEQYF.

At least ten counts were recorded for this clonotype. CDR3 region: CASSPFGGPDTQYF. The CDR3 region has the DNA TGTGCCAGCAGCCCGTTTGGAGGCCCAGATACGCAGTATTTT. The rearrangement uses TRBV7-3 and TRBJ2-3, with a weak D call TRBD2 (5 bases). Trimming cost V 5 bases and J 4 bases, with 13 bases left between them. CDR3 length: 14 residues. Germline V gene data show CDR1 as SGHTA and CDR2 as FQGTGA.

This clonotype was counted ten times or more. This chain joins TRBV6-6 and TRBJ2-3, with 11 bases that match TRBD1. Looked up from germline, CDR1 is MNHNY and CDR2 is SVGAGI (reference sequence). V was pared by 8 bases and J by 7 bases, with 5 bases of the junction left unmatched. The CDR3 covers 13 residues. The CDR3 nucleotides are TGTGCCAGCCAAGGACAGGGGGCGAATACGCAGTATTTT. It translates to CASQGQGANTQYF.

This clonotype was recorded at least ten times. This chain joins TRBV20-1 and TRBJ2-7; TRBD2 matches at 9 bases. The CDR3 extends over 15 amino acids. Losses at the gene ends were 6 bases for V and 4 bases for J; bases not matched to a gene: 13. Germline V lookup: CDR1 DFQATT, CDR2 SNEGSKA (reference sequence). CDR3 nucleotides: TGCAGTGCCCCGATTAGCGGGAGAGAACGGTACGAGCAGTACTTC. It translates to CSAPISGRERYEQYF.

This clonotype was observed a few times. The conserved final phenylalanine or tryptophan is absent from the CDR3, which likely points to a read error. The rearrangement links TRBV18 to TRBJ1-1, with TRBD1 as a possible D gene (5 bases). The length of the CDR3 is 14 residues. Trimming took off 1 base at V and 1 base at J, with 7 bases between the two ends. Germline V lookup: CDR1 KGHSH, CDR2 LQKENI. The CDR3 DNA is TGTGCCAGCTCACCACAGGGGCCGAACACTGAAGCTTTCAAT. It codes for CASSPQGPNTEAFN.

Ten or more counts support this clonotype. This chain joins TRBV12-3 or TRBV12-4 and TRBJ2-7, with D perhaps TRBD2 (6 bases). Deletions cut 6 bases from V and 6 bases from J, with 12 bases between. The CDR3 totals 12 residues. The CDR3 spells CASRSLALEQYF. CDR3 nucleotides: TGTGCCAGCAGATCTCTAGCGCTCGAGCAGTACTTC.

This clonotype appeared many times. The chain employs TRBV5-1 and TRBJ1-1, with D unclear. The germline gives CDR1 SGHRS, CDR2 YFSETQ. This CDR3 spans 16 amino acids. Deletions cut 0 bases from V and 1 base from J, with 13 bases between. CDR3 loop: CASSLAVGPGNTEAFF. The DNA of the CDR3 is TGCGCCAGCAGCTTGGCCGTCGGCCCAGGGAACACTGAAGCTTTCTTT.

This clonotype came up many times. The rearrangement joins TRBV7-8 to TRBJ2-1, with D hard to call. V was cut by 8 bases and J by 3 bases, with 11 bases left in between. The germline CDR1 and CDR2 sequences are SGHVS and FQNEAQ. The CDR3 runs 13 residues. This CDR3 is CASGPLSYNEQFF. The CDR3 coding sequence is TGTGCCAGCGGTCCCCTGAGCTACAATGAGCAGTTCTTC.

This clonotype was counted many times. For the CDR3, the DNA is TGCAGTGCTAGAGAGGGGACAGGGGCTGGAAACACCATATATTTT. Its protein product is CSAREGTGAGNTIYF. V is TRBV20-1 and J is TRBJ1-3; 10 positions match TRBD1. Germline assignment: CDR1 DFQATT and CDR2 SNEGSKA (reference sequence). This CDR3 region has 15 residues. V dropped 0 bases and J dropped 2; count of bases not matched to a gene: 1.

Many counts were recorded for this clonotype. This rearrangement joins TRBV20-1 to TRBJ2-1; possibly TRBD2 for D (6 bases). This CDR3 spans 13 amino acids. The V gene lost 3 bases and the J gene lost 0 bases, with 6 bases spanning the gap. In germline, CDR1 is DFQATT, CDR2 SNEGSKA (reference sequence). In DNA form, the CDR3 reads TGCAGTGCTAGGGACTACTCCTACAATGAGCAGTTCTTC. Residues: CSARDYSYNEQFF.

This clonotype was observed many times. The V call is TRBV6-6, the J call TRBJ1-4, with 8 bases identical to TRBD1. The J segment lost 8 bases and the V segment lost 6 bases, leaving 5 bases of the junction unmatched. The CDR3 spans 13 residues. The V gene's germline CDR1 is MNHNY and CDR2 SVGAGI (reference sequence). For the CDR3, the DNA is TGTGCCAGCAGGCGGACAGGGTTCGAAAAACTGTTTTTT. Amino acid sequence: CASRRTGFEKLFF.

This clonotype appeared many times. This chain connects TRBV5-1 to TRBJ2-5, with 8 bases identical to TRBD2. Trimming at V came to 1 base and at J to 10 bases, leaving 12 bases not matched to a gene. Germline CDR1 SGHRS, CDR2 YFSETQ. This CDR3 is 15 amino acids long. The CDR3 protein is CASSLNLAGLRIQYF. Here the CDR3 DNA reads TGCGCCAGCAGCTTGAATCTAGCGGGTCTACGTATCCAGTACTTC.

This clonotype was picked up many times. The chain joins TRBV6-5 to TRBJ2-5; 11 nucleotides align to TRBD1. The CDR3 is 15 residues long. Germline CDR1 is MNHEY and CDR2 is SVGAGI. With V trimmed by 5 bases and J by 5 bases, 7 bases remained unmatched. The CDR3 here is CASSTPDRGPETQYF. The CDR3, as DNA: TGTGCCAGCAGTACTCCGGACAGGGGGCCTGAGACCCAGTACTTC.